Sequencing of this T cell receptor beta chain was carried out in a study of Ad26.COV2.S vaccination and SARS-CoV-2 variants. Study information: Once, or twice with 56 days between doses, Ad26.COV2.S was given intramuscularly.

Notes on the study in general: Higher spike-specific TCR breadth was found in vaccine recipients than in placebo recipients. Post-vaccination spike-specific CD8+ and CD4+ T cell responses reportedly had substantial breadth.

About this clone itself: Its antigen is unknown.

The germline V gene encodes CDR1 LGHDT and CDR2 YNNKEL (reference sequence). This CDR3 region has 15 residues. Trimming stripped 1 base from V and 5 bases from J, with 15 bases between. Stated treatment: some 20 received Ad26.COV2.S at low or high dose, single or two shots; roughly five received placebo; per-sample allocation not given. Day 63 following the first vaccine or placebo injection was when the samples were taken. The donor's status was that of an adult aged 18-55 years in Boston. The protocol was immunoSEQ multiplex PCR, while the TCRdb copy is restricted to in-frame clones and leaves out a portion. The sample consists of about 350,000 clones, 85% to 90% of them appearing once.

The rearrangement links TRBV3-1 (or the pseudogene TRBV3-2) to TRBJ2-7; possibly TRBD2 for D (6 bases). The material sequenced was peripheral blood, taken in a trial of Ad26.COV2.S vaccine versus placebo. The TCR comes from a person between 18 and 65 years old who received the Ad26.COV2.S COVID-19 vaccine or a placebo. CDR3 sequence: CASSQARGRLDEQYF. The CDR3 coding sequence is TGTGCCAGCAGCCAAGCCCGGGGGAGGCTGGACGAGCAGTACTTC.